This TCR beta chain originates from a study of patients and donors after allogeneic stem cell transplantation. Deletions cut 0 bases from V and 3 bases from J, with 8 bases between. Germline CDR1 MNHEY, CDR2 SVGAGI. The CDR3 is 15 residues long. In TCRdb, the RT-PCR reads were re-called with MiXCR into one record per CDR3 protein. The data hold some 960,000 distinct CDR3 sequences, with about a sixth observed a single time. The sequencing input was blood, either unsorted or a sorted T cell fraction (not recorded which). This TCR was recovered from a human donor who was either an allogeneic HSCT recipient or a stem cell or donor lymphocyte infusion donor (not recorded which). It is not recorded whose cells these are; they may come from a transplant donor. The genes are TRBV6-5 and TRBJ2-2; tentatively, D is TRBD1 (6 bases). CDR3 in DNA: TGTGCCAGCAGTTACTCAGGGGGAGACACCGGGGAGCTGTTTTTT. Translated: CASSYSGGDTGELFF.